This T cell receptor beta chain was sequenced for a study of CD8+ T cells in alopecia areata. Study background: Each of the treated patients was given oral tofacitinib, 5 to 10 mg twice daily, for moderate-to-severe alopecia areata. The study, taken as a whole, reports: Persistence in scalp and blood during tofacitinib was observed for many expanded lesional clones. The study also sequences resident alphabeta T cells of normal skin in scalp samples. Under tofacitinib, fewer expanded CD8+ clones appeared among the top 100 scalp clones.

Regarding treatment: oral pan-JAK inhibitor, 5-10 mg twice daily. The CDR3 has 15 amino acids. Trimming shortened V by 2 bases and J by 6 bases, and 16 bases separated the two germline ends. CDR1 is MNHEY, CDR2 SVGAGI, per germline. cDNA serving as the sequencing template came from extracted, reverse transcribed RNA. Sequenced by immunoSEQ multiplex PCR; TCRdb stores in-frame clones only, minus some. The data show 250,000 to 300,000 clones, roughly 64% seen once. Details on this clone: What it binds is unknown.

V and J are TRBV6-5 and TRBJ1-2; D may be TRBD1 (6 bases). The receptor comes from a human donor with alopecia areata. The material was CD4+ T cells sorted from blood, obtained at week 24, from a patient treated with tofacitinib. The CDR3 nucleotides read TGTGCCAGCAGTTACAGTGGGGGGGCGCGTGATGGCTACACCTTC. Encoded protein: CASSYSGGARDGYTF.